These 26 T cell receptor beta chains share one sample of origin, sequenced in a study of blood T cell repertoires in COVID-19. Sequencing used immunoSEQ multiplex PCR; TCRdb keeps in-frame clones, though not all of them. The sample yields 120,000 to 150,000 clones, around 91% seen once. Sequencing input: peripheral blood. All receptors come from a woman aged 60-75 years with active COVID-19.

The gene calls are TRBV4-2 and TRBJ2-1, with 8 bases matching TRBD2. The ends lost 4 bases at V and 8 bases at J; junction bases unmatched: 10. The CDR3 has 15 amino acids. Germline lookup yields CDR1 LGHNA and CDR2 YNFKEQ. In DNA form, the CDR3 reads TGTGCCAGCAGCCCCCTTAGCGGGAATGGTTATGAGCAGTTCTTC. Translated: CASSPLSGNGYEQFF.

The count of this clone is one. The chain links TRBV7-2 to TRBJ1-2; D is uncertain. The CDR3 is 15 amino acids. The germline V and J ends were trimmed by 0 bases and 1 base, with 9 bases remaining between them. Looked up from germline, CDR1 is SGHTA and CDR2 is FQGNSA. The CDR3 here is CASSLAPRVNYGYTF. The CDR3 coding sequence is TGTGCCAGCAGCTTAGCCCCGCGGGTTAACTATGGCTACACCTTC.

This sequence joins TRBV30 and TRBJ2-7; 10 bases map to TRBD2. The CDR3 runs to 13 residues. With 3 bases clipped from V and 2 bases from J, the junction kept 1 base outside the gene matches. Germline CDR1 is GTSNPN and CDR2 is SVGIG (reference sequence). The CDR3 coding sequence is TGTGCCTGGAGAAGCGGGAGGGCCTACGAGCAGTACTTC. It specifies CAWRSGRAYEQYF.

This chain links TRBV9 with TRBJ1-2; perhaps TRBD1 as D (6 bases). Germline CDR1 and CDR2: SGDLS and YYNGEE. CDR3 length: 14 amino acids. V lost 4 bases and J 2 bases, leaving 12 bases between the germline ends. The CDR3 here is CASSPARGNYGYTF. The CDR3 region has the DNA TGTGCCAGCAGCCCAGCGAGGGGGAACTATGGCTACACCTTC.

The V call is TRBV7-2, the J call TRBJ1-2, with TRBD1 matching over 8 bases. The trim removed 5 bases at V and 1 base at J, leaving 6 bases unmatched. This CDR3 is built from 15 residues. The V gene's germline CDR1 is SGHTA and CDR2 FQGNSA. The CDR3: CASSPQTGVNYGYTF. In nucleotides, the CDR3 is TGTGCCAGCAGCCCCCAGACAGGGGTTAACTATGGCTACACCTTC.

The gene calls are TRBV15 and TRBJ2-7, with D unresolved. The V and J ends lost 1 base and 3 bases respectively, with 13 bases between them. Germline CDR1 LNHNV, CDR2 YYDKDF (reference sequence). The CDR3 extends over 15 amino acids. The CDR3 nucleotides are TGTGCCACCAGCAGAGTAGCCCCGGCGGACTACGAGCAGTACTTC. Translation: CATSRVAPADYEQYF.

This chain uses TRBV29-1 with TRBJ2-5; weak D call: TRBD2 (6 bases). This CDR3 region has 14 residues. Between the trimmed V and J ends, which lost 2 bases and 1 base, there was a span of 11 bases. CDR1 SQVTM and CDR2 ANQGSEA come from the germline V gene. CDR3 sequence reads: CSVESGTFQETQYF. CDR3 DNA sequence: TGCAGCGTTGAATCCGGGACTTTCCAAGAGACCCAGTACTTC.

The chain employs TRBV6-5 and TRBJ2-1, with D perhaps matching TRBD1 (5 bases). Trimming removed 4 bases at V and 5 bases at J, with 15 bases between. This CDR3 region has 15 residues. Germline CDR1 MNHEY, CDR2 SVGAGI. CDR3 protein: CASSWGLNRDNEQFF. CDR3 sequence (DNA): TGTGCCAGCAGTTGGGGCCTTAACAGAGACAATGAGCAGTTCTTC.

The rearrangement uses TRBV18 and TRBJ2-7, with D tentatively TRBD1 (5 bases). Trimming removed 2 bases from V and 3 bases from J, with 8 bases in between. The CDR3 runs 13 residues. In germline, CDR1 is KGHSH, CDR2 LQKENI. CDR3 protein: CASSPSTGYEQYF. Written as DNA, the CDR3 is TGTGCCAGCTCACCATCCACAGGCTACGAGCAGTACTTC.

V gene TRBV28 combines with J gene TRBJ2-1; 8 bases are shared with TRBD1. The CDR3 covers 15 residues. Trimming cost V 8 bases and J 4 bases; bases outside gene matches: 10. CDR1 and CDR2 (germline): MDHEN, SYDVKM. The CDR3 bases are TGTGCCAGCCTAAAGAGGACAGGGAGTTACAATGAGCAGTTCTTC. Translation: CASLKRTGSYNEQFF.

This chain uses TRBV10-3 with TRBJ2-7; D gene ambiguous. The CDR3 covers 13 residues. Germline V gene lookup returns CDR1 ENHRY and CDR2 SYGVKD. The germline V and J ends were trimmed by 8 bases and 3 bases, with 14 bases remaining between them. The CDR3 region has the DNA TGTGCCATCGGTGGTAACCTAGACTACGAGCAGTACTTC. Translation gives CAIGGNLDYEQYF.

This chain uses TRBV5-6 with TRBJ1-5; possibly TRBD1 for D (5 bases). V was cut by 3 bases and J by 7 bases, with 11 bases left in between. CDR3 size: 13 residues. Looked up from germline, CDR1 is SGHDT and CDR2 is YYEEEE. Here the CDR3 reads CASSWQGRQPQHF. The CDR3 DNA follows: TGTGCCAGCAGCTGGCAGGGCCGGCAGCCCCAGCATTTT.

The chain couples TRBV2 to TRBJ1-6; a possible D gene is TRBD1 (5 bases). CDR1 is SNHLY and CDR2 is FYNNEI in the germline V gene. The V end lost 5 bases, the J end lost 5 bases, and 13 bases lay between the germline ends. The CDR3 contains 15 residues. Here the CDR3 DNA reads TGTGCCAGCAGTCCCGGAAGGGGCGATAATTCACCCCTCCACTTT. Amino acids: CASSPGRGDNSPLHF.

The CDR3 spells CASSVATSETQYF. Written as DNA, the CDR3 is TGTGCCAGCAGCGTAGCTACGAGCGAGACCCAGTACTTC. The chain links TRBV9 to TRBJ2-5; D not certain. The V and J ends lost 0 bases and 5 bases respectively, with 8 bases between them. This CDR3 spans 13 amino acids. Germline V lookup: CDR1 SGDLS, CDR2 YYNGEE.

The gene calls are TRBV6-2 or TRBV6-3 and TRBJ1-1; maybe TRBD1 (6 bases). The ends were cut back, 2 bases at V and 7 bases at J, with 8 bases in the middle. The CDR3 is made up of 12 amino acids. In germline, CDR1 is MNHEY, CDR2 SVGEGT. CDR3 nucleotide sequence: TGTGCCAGCAGTTACAGGGGGTTTGAAGCTTTCTTT. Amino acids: CASSYRGFEAFF.

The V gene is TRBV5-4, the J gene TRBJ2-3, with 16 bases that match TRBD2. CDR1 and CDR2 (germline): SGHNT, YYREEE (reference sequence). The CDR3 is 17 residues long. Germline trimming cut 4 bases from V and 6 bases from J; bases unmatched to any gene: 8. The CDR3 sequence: CASSPGLAGGVADTQYF. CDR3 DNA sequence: TGTGCCAGCAGCCCGGGACTAGCGGGAGGGGTCGCGGATACGCAGTATTTT.

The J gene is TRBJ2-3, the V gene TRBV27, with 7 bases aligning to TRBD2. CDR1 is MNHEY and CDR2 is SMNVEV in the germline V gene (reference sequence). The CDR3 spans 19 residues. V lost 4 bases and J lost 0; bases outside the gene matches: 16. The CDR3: CASSSYRPGLTSSTDTQYF. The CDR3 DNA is TGTGCCAGCAGTTCCTATAGACCGGGACTAACCTCTAGCACAGATACGCAGTATTTT.

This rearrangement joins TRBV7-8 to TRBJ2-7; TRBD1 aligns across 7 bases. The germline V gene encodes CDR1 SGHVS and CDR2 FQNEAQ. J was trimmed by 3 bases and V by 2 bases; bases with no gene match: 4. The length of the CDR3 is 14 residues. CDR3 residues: CASSLYRQGYEQYF. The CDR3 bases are TGTGCCAGCAGCTTATACAGACAGGGCTACGAGCAGTACTTC.

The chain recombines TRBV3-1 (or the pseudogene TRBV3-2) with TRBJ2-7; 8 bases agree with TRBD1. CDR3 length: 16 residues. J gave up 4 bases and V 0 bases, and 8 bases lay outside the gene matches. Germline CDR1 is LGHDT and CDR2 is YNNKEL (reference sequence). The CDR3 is CASSQDRGRVRYEQYF. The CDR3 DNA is TGTGCCAGCAGCCAAGACAGGGGGCGCGTCAGGTACGAGCAGTACTTC.

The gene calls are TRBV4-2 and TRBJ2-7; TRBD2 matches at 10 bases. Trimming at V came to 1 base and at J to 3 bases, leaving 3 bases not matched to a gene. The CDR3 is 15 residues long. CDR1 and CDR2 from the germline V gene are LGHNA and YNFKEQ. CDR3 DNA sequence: TGTGCCAGCAGCCAAGGGACTAGCGGACTCTACGAGCAGTACTTC. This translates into CASSQGTSGLYEQYF.

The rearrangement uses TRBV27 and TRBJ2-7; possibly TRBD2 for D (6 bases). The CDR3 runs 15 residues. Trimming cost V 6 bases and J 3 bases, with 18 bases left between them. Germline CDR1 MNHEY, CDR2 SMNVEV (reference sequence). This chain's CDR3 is CASRYTGTGFYEQYF. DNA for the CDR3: TGTGCCAGCAGGTATACCGGGACTGGCTTCTACGAGCAGTACTTC.

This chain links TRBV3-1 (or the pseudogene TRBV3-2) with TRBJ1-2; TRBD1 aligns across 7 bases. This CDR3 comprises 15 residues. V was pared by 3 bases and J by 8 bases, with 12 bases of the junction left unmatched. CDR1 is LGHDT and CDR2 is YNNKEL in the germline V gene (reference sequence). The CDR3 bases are TGTGCCAGCAGCCATTTCGACAGGGAGAGTCGGGGCTACACCTTC. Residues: CASSHFDRESRGYTF.

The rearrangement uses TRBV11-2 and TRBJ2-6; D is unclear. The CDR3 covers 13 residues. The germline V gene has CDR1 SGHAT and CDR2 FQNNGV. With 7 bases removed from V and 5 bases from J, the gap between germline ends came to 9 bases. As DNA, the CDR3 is TGTGCCAGCACCCTGTACAGGGCCAACGTCCTGACTTTC. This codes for CASTLYRANVLTF.

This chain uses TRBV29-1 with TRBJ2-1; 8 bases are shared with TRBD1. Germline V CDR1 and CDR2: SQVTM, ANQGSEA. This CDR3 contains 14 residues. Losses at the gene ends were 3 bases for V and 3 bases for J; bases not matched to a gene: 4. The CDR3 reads CSVDPTGVYNEQFF. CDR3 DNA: TGCAGCGTTGATCCGACAGGGGTCTACAATGAGCAGTTCTTC.

DNA of the CDR3: TGTGCTAGTGCCCTGGGGCAGAGCACAGATACGCAGTATTTT. Amino acids: CASALGQSTDTQYF. The chain carries TRBV12-5 and TRBJ2-3; TRBD1 might be the D (5 bases). The CDR3 is made up of 14 amino acids. From germline, CDR1 is LGHNT and CDR2 FRNRAP. Between the trimmed V and J ends, which lost 7 bases and 0 bases, there was a span of 11 bases.

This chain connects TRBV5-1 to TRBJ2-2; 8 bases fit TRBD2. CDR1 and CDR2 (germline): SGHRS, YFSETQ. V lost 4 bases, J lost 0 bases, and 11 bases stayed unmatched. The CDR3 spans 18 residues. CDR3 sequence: CASSLAASGFSNTGELFF. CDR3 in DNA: TGCGCCAGCAGCCTGGCGGCTAGCGGGTTCTCGAACACCGGGGAGCTGTTTTTT.